Here is one T cell receptor beta chain with its context. As yet, its antigen is unknown. The method was immunoSEQ multiplex PCR; TCRdb's version includes in-frame clones alone and lacks a portion of them. The sample has roughly 1,800,000 clones; about 95% are singletons. The data were obtained in a study of shared clonotypes between healthy human individuals. Findings and limits, study-wide: In general, naive subsets displayed greater estimated richness than memory subsets did. A limitation of the genetic and exposure-history diversity represented arose from few donors. Generation probability values for non-shared clonotypes were lower than those for clonotypes shared by all four donors.

As defined, naive CD8 cells were CD45RO-negative and positively selected for CCR7, with terminally differentiated effector memory CD45RA+ cells excluded. The CDR3 is 14 residues long. The V end lost 5 bases, the J end lost 5 bases, and 16 bases lay between the germline ends. From germline, CDR1 is MNHEY and CDR2 SMNVEV (reference sequence). The receptor comes from a young man in good health. V gene TRBV27 combines with J gene TRBJ2-7, with a weak D call TRBD1 (7 bases). The sequenced sample consisted of naive CD8+ T cells sorted from blood. The DNA for the CDR3 is TGTGCCAGCAGTAGACAGGGAGGCGGACACGAGCAGTACTTC. Its translation is CASSRQGGGHEQYF.